Following are 14 T cell receptor beta chains from one sample sequenced in a study of OX40 agonist ivuxolimab in advanced cancers. Assay: immunoSEQ multiplex PCR; the TCRdb copy retains only in-frame clones and omits some. The data hold 95,000 or so clones, with about 85% observed a single time. The sample in question was CD4+ or CD8+ T cells sorted from blood, obtained in a trial of the OX40 agonist ivuxolimab. These receptors all come from an adult with an advanced solid tumor such as melanoma, head and neck, liver or kidney cancer.

V and J are TRBV30 and TRBJ2-2, with D maybe TRBD1 (5 bases). The CDR3 runs 14 residues. V was shortened by 3 bases and J by 0 bases, with 8 bases between the two germline ends. Germline values: CDR1 GTSNPN, CDR2 SVGIG (reference sequence). The CDR3 sequence is CAWRPRANTGELFF. The DNA of the CDR3 is TGTGCCTGGAGACCCAGGGCGAACACCGGGGAGCTGTTTTTT.

V and J are TRBV7-8 and TRBJ2-6; D gene uncertain. The ends were cut back, 3 bases at V and 4 bases at J, with 16 bases in the middle. The CDR3 runs to 17 residues. CDR1 and CDR2 from the germline V gene are SGHVS and FQNEAQ. The DNA of the CDR3 is TGTGCCAGCAGCTTTCCCAGATCGCGCGGCGGGGCCAACGTCCTGACTTTC. Encoded protein: CASSFPRSRGGANVLTF.

Concerning this clone: Other DNA sequences within the sample encode an identical CDR3. The J gene is TRBJ1-2, the V gene TRBV29-1; D might be TRBD1 (5 bases). The germline CDR1 and CDR2 sequences are SQVTM and ANQGSEA. The CDR3 extends over 13 amino acids. Trimming took 4 bases from V and 1 from J, leaving 10 bases between them. CDR3 DNA sequence: TGCAGCGTTGGTGACAGCAGTAACTATGGCTACACCTTC. Protein sequence: CSVGDSSNYGYTF.

The rearrangement joins TRBV7-2 to TRBJ1-2, with D maybe TRBD1 (6 bases). The germline gives CDR1 SGHTA, CDR2 FQGNSA. This CDR3 spans 15 amino acids. V gave up 1 base and J gave up 7 bases, with 16 bases separating them. CDR3 amino acids: CASSLGGGRRGGYTF. DNA for the CDR3: TGTGCCAGCAGCTTAGGCGGGGGCAGGAGGGGTGGCTACACCTTC.

The genes are TRBV6-6 and TRBJ2-1, with 11 bases aligning to TRBD2. Germline CDR1 reads MNHNY; CDR2 reads SVGAGI (reference sequence). The CDR3 sequence is 15 residues long. The V segment lost 6 bases and the J segment 4 bases; nucleotides outside the gene matches: 5. The CDR3 region has the DNA TGTGCCAGCAGCCTCTCTAGCGGGGGGTACAATGAGCAGTTCTTC. It translates to CASSLSSGGYNEQFF.

The V call is TRBV28, the J call TRBJ2-3, with TRBD1 as a possible D gene (6 bases). CDR3 length: 15 amino acids. CDR1 and CDR2 from the germline V gene are MDHEN and SYDVKM. V was clipped by 7 bases and J by 6 bases, with 20 bases between them. For the CDR3, the DNA is TGTGCCAGCATTGGGGGCACGACGTTCCAGGATACGCAGTATTTT. Translated, it gives CASIGGTTFQDTQYF. Full variable domain (rest looked up from reference TRBV28 and TRBJ2-3): DVKVTQSSRYLVKRTGEKVFLECVQDMDHENMFWYRQDPGLGLRLIYFSYDVKMKEKGDIPEGYSVSREKKERFSLILESASTNQTSMYLCASIGGTTFQDTQYFGPGTRLTVL.

The chain carries TRBV7-2 and TRBJ1-2; the D gene is possibly TRBD1 (6 bases). The CDR3 is 15 residues long. Between the trimmed V and J ends, which lost 5 bases and 4 bases, there was a span of 17 bases. Germline assignment: CDR1 SGHTA and CDR2 FQGNSA. CDR3 protein: CASSHRTAEGYGYTF. The CDR3 DNA reads TGTGCCAGCAGCCACCGGACAGCCGAGGGCTATGGCTACACCTTC.

The rearrangement uses TRBV7-3 and TRBJ2-2; D unresolved. V gave up 5 bases and J gave up 6 bases, with 7 bases separating them. This CDR3 contains 12 residues. The V gene's germline CDR1 is SGHTA and CDR2 FQGTGA. The CDR3 DNA sequence: TGTGCCAGCAGCGCCCCGGCCGGGGAGCTGTTTTTT. Protein sequence: CASSAPAGELFF.

The chain has TRBV10-2 and TRBJ2-2; 11 bases map to TRBD2. CDR1 WSHSY and CDR2 SAAADI come from the germline V gene. Unmatched junction bases numbered 5, after V lost 3 bases and J lost 8 bases. This CDR3 is 15 amino acids long. Here the CDR3 DNA reads TGCGCCAGCAGTGAAACTAGCGGGAGTGGTGGGGAGCTGTTTTTT. The encoded protein is CASSETSGSGGELFF.

This clone was picked up a small number of times. The V and J genes are TRBV10-3 and TRBJ1-2; a possible D gene is TRBD1 (6 bases). V was pared by 11 bases and J by 0 bases, with 16 bases between. The V gene's germline CDR1 is ENHRY and CDR2 SYGVKD. The CDR3 is made up of 14 amino acids. DNA of the CDR3: TGTGCCTCTAGGGCAGGGGAAGCTAACTATGGCTACACCTTC. It specifies CASRAGEANYGYTF.

The genes are TRBV30 and TRBJ2-7; perhaps TRBD2 as D (6 bases). Germline CDR1 and CDR2: GTSNPN and SVGIG (reference sequence). This CDR3 spans 15 amino acids. V was shortened by 0 bases and J by 3 bases, with 15 bases between the two germline ends. The CDR3 region has the DNA TGTGCCTGGAGTGTACCTGGCGGGACTGACTACGAGCAGTACTTC. This translates into CAWSVPGGTDYEQYF. Variable domain in full (rest from reference TRBV30 and TRBJ2-7): SQTIHQWPATLVQPVGSPLSLECTVEGTSNPNLYWYRQAAGRGLQLLFYSVGIGQISSEVPQNLSASRPQDRQFILSSKKLLLSDSGFYLCAWSVPGGTDYEQYFGPGTRLTVT.

This clone was observed a single time. This chain joins TRBV6-6 and TRBJ2-7, with D maybe TRBD1 (7 bases). Trimming cost V 7 bases and J 3 bases, with 19 bases left between them. In germline, CDR1 is MNHNY, CDR2 SVGAGI (reference sequence). The CDR3 has 15 amino acids. CDR3 sequence reads: CASTLTRQGGYEQYF. The CDR3 DNA reads as TGTGCCAGCACCCTTACGAGACAGGGAGGCTACGAGCAGTACTTC.

V and J are TRBV9 and TRBJ2-2, with D possibly called TRBD1 or TRBD2 (6 bases each). CDR1 is SGDLS and CDR2 is YYNGEE in the germline V gene. Trimming left V 3 bases short and J 6 bases short, with 21 bases between. This CDR3 comprises 17 residues. The CDR3 spells CASSGPYRVADPGELFF. CDR3 nucleotides: TGTGCCAGCAGCGGTCCTTACAGGGTAGCGGATCCCGGGGAGCTGTTTTTT.

The chain is built from TRBV9 and TRBJ2-2; 12 bases are a match to TRBD2. Germline values: CDR1 SGDLS, CDR2 YYNGEE. The CDR3 is 15 residues long. Losses at the gene ends were 9 bases for V and 5 bases for J; bases not matched to a gene: 8. For the CDR3, the DNA is TGTGCCACCACGAAAGGACTAGCGGGGACCGGGGAGCTGTTTTTT. Translation gives CATTKGLAGTGELFF.